Following are 4 T cell receptor beta chains from one sample sequenced in a study of T cell repertoires in cytomegalovirus infection. Each CDR3 protein gets one entry after TCRdb re-called the reads with MiXCR. Here the sample spans roughly 230,000 distinct CDR3 sequences, over 15% being singletons. The sample taken for sequencing was CD8+ T cells from PBMCs. The source of these receptors is a human donor in good health (CMV status not recorded). Some clones in this sample may be carry-over from other donors' samples.

This chain links TRBV7-9 with TRBJ2-2; TRBD2 is a possible D gene (5 bases). CDR1 and CDR2 (germline): SEHNR, FQNEAQ (reference sequence). CDR3 length equals 16 residues. The germline V and J ends were trimmed by 5 bases and 5 bases, with 18 bases remaining between them. Written as DNA, the CDR3 is TGTGCCAGCAGCGGAGGACCTGGCCGCCGTACCGGGGAGCTGTTTTTT. Amino acids: CASSGGPGRRTGELFF.

The V and J genes are TRBV2 and TRBJ2-2; perhaps D is TRBD1 or TRBD2 (5 bases each). The CDR3 consists of 17 residues. Germline V gene sequence: CDR1 SNHLY, CDR2 FYNNEI. V lost 1 base, J lost 4 bases, and 16 bases lay in between. The CDR3 sequence: CASSEGMGRDLTGELFF. DNA of the CDR3: TGTGCCAGCAGTGAAGGGATGGGACGGGATCTCACCGGGGAGCTGTTTTTT.

This clonotype was detected a few times. V gene TRBV5-1 combines with J gene TRBJ2-2; D tentatively reads TRBD1 or TRBD2 (5 bases each). Trimming took off 0 bases at V and 2 bases at J, with 5 bases between the two ends. This CDR3 spans 14 amino acids. The V gene's germline CDR1 is SGHRS and CDR2 YFSETQ. As DNA, the CDR3 is TGCGCCAGCAGCTTGGGGGACAACACCGGGGAGCTGTTTTTT. Encoded protein: CASSLGDNTGELFF. The complete variable domain, with remaining parts taken from reference TRBV5-1 and TRBJ2-2, reads KAGVTQTPRYLIKTRGQQVTLSCSPISGHRSVSWYQQTPGQGLQFLFEYFSETQRNKGNFPGRFSGRQFSNSRSEMNVSTLELGDSALYLCASSLGDNTGELFFGEGSRLTVL.

This clonotype came up a few times. This chain joins TRBV28 and TRBJ1-2; a possible D gene is TRBD1 (5 bases). The CDR3 sequence is 14 residues long. The germline gives CDR1 MDHEN, CDR2 SYDVKM. V lost 6 bases and J 5 bases, leaving 16 bases between the germline ends. CDR3 in amino acids: CASSGPWDPYGYTF. Here the CDR3 DNA reads TGTGCCAGCAGCGGACCTTGGGACCCATATGGCTACACCTTC.